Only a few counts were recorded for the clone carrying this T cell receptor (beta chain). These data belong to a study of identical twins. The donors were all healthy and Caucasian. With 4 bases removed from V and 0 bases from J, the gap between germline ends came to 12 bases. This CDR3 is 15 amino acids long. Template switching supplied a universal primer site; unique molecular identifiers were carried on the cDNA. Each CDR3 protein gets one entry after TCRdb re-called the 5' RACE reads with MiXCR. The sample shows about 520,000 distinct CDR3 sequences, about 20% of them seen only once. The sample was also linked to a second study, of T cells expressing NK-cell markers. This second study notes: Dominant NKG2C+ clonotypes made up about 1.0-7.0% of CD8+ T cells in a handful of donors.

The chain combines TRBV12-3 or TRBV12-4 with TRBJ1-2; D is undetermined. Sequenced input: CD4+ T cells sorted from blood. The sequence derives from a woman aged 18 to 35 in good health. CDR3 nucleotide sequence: TGTGCCAGCAGTTCTACAGTCCCTCCTAACTATGGCTACACCTTC. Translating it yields CASSSTVPPNYGYTF.